This TCR beta chain was sequenced during a study of blood T cell repertoires in COVID-19. Patients in Seattle were enrolled during active infection, then followed longitudinally. This CDR3 has 16 residues. CDR1 SGHTA and CDR2 FQGNSA come from the germline V gene. Trimming removed 1 base at V and 8 bases at J, with 17 bases between. Clones were read by immunoSEQ multiplex PCR, and TCRdb kept only the in-frame ones, dropping some. This repertoire shows about 54,000 clones, around 90% found once; its top ten account for under 4%. This TCR was recovered from a man aged 40-50 years with COVID-19, enrolled during active disease. The J gene is TRBJ1-4, the V gene TRBV7-2; TRBD1 is a possible D gene (6 bases). The specimen sequenced was peripheral blood. This chain's CDR3 is CASSLGVRGAGEKLFF. The CDR3 nucleotides read TGTGCCAGCAGCTTAGGGGTTCGGGGGGCCGGAGAAAAACTGTTTTTT.